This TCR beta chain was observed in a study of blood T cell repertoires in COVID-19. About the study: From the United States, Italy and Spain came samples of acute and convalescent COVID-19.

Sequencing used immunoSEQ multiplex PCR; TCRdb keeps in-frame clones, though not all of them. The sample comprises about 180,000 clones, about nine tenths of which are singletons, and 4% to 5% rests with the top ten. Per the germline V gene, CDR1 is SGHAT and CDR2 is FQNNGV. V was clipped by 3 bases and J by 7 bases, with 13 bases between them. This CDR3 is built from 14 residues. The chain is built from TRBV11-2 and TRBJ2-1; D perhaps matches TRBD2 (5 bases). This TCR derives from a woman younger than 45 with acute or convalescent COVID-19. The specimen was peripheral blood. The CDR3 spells CASSLVEGRNEQFF. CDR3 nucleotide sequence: TGTGCCAGCAGCTTGGTCGAGGGTAGGAATGAGCAGTTCTTC.